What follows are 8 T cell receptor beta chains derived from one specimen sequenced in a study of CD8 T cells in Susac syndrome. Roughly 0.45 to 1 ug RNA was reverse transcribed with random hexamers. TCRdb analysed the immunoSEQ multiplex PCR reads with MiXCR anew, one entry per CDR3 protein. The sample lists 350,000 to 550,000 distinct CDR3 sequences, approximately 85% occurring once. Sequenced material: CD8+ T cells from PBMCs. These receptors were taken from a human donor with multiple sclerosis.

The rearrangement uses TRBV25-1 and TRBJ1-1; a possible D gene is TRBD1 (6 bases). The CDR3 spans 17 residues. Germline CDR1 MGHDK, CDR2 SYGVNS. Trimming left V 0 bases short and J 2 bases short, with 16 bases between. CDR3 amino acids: CASSEYYVGGPNTEAFF. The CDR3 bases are TGTGCCAGCAGTGAATATTATGTCGGGGGCCCTAACACTGAAGCTTTCTTT.

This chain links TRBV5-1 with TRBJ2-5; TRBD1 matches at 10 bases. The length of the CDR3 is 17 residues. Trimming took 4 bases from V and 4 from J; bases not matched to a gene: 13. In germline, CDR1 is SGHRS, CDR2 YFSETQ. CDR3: CASSRGPTTGGVETQYF. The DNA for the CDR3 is TGCGCCAGCAGCCGAGGACCAACGACAGGGGGCGTAGAGACCCAGTACTTC.

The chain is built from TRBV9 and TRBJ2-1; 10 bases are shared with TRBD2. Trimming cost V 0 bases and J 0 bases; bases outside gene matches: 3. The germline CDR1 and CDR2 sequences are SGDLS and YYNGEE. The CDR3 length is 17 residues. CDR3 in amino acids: CASSVGASGSSYNEQFF. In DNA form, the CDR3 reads TGTGCCAGCAGCGTAGGGGCTAGCGGGAGCTCCTACAATGAGCAGTTCTTC.

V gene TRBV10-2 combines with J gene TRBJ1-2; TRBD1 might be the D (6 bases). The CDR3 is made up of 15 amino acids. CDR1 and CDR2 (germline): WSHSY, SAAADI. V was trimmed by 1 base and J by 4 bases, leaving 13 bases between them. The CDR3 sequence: CASSEFRGTPYGYTF. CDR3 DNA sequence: TGCGCCAGCAGTGAGTTCCGCGGGACACCCTATGGCTACACCTTC.

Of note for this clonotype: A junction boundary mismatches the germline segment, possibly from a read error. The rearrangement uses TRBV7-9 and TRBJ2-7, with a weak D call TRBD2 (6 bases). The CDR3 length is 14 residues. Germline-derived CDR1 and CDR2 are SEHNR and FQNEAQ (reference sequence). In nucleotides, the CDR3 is TGTGCCGGCAGCTCTCCAGGGACTTCCTACGAGCAGTACTTC. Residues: CAGSSPGTSYEQYF.

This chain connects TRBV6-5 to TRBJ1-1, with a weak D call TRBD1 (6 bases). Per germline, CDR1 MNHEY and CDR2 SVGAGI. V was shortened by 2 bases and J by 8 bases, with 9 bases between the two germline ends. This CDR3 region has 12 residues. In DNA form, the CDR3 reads TGTGCCAGCAGTTACCCAGGGGAAGAAGCTTTCTTT. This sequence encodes CASSYPGEEAFF.

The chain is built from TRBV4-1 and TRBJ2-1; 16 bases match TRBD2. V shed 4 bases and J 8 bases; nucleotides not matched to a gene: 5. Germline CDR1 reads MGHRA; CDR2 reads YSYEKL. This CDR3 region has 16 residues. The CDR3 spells CASSPGLAGGWDEQFF. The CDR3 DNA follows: TGCGCCAGCAGCCCGGGACTAGCGGGGGGGTGGGATGAGCAGTTCTTC.

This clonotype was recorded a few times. CDR3 DNA sequence: TGTGCCTGGAGTCTAGGGGTTTTCACTGAAGCTTTCTTT. Protein sequence: CAWSLGVFTEAFF. The V gene is TRBV30, the J gene TRBJ1-1; a weak D match, TRBD1 (5 bases). Trimming pared 2 bases from V and 4 bases from J, leaving 11 bases between. Germline values: CDR1 GTSNPN, CDR2 SVGIG (reference sequence). This CDR3 has 13 amino acids.